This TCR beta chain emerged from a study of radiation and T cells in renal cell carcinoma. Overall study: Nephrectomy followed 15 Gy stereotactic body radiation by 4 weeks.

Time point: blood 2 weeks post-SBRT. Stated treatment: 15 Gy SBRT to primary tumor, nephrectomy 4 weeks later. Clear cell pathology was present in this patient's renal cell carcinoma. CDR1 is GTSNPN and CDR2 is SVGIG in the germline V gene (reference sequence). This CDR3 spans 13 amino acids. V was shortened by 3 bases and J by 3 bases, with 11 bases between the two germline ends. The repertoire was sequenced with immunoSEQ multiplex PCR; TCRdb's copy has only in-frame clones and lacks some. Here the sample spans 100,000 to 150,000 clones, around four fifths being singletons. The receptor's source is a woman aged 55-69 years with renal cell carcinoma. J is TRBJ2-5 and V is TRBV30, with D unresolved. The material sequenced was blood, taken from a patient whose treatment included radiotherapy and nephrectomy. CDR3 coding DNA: TGTGCCTGGAGCGTAAGGAGAAAAGAGACCCAGTACTTC. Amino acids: CAWSVRRKETQYF. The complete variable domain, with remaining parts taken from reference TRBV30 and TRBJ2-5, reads SQTIHQWPATLVQPVGSPLSLECTVEGTSNPNLYWYRQAAGRGLQLLFYSVGIGQISSEVPQNLSASRPQDRQFILSSKKLLLSDSGFYLCAWSVRRKETQYFGPGTRLLVL.